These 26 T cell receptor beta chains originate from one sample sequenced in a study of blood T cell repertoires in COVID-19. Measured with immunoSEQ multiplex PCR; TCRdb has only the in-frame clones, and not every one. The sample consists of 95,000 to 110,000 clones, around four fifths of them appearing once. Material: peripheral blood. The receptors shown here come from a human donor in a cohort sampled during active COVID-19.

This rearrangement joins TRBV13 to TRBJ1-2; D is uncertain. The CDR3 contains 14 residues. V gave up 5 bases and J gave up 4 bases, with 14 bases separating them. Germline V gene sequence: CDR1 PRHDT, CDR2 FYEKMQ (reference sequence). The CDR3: CASSPEGGSYGYTF. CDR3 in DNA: TGTGCCAGCAGCCCAGAAGGCGGTAGCTATGGCTACACCTTC. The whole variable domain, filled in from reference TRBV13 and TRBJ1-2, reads AAGVIQSPRHLIKEKRETATLKCYPIPRHDTVYWYQQGPGQDPQFLISFYEKMQSDKGSIPDRFSAQQFSDYHSELNMSSLELGDSALYFCASSPEGGSYGYTFGSGTRLTVV.

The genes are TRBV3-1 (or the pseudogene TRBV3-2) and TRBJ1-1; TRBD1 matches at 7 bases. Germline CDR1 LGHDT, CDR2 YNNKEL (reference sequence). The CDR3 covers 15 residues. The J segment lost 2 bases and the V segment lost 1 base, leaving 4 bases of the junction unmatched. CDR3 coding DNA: TGTGCCAGCAGCCAAGGCCCAGGGGGAAACACTGAAGCTTTCTTT. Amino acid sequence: CASSQGPGGNTEAFF.

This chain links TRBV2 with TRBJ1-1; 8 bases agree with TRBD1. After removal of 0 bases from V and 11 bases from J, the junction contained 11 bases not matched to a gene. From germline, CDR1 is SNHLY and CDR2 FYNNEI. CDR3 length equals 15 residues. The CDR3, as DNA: TGTGCCAGCAGTGAAGCGGGGGGGCAGGGGGCAATTGCTTTCTTT. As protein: CASSEAGGQGAIAFF.

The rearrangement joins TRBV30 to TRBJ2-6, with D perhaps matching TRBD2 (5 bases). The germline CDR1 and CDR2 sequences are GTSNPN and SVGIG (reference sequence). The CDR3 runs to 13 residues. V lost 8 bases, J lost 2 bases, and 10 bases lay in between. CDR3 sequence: CATRSAGANVLTF. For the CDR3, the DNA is TGTGCCACTAGGAGCGCTGGGGCCAACGTCCTGACTTTC.

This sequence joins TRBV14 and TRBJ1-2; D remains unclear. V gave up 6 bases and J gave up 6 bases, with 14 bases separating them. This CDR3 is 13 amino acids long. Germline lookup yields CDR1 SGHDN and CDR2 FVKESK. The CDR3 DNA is TGTGCCAGCAGTGTCAGGCTGCGGGATGGCTACACCTTC. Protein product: CASSVRLRDGYTF.

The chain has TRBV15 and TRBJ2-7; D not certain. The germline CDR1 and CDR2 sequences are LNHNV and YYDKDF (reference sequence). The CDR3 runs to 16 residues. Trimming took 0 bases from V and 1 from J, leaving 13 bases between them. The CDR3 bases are TGTGCCACCAGCAGAGAGGGTAGCAGCTTTTCCTACGAGCAGTACTTC. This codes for CATSREGSSFSYEQYF.

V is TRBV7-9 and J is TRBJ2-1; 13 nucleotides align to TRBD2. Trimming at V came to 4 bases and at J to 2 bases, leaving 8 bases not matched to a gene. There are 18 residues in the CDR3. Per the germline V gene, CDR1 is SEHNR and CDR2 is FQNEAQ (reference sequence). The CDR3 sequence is CASSSRRTSGGTYNEQFF. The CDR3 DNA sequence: TGTGCCAGCAGCTCACGACGGACTAGCGGGGGTACCTACAATGAGCAGTTCTTC.

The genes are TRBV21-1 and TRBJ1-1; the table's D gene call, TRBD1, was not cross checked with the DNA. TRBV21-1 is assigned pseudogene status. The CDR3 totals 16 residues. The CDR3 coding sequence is TGTGCCAGCAGCAAAGAGGTCAGACAGACGAACACTGAAGCTTTCTTT. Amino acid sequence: CASSKEVRQTNTEAFF.

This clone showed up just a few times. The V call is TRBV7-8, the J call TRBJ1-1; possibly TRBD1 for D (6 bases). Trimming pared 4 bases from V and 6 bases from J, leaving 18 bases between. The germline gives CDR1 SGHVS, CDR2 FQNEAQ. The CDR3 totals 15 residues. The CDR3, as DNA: TGTGCCAGCAGCTGGGGACAACCGATAGGCGCTGAAGCTTTCTTT. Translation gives CASSWGQPIGAEAFF.

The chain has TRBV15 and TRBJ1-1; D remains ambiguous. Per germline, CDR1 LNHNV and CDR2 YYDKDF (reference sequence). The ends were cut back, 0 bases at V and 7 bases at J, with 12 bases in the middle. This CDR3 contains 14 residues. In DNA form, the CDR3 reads TGTGCCACCAGCAGAGATGGCCAGACAATTGAAGCTTTCTTT. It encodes CATSRDGQTIEAFF.

The CDR3 bases are TGTGCCAGCAGCTTACAGGGGGCTCTTAGCTCCTACGAGCAGTACTTC. Its protein product is CASSLQGALSSYEQYF. The chain recombines TRBV7-9 with TRBJ2-7, with 8 bases aligning to TRBD1. The CDR3 covers 16 residues. CDR1 is SEHNR and CDR2 is FQNEAQ in the germline V gene (reference sequence). Losses at the gene ends were 2 bases for V and 0 bases for J; bases not matched to a gene: 6.

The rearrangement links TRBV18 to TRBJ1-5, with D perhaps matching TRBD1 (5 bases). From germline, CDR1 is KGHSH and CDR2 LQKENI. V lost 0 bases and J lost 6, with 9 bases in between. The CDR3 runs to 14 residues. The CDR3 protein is CASSPPAGRQPQHF. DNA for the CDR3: TGTGCCAGCTCACCACCGGCAGGGCGTCAGCCCCAGCATTTT.

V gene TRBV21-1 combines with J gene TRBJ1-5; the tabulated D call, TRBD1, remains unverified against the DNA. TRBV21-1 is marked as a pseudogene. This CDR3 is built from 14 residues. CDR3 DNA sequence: TGTGCCAGCAGCCCCCGGGACAGGGATCAGCCCCAGCATTTT. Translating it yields CASSPRDRDQPQHF.

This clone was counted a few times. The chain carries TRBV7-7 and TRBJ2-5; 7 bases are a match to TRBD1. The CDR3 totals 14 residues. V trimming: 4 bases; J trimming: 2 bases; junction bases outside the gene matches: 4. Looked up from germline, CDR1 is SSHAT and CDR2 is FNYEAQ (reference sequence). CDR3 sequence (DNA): TGTGCCAGCAGCTCTCCGGGACAGCAAGAGACCCAGTACTTC. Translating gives CASSSPGQQETQYF. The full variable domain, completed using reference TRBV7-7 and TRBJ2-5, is GAGVSQSPRYKVTKRGQDVTLRCDPISSHATLYWYQQALGQGPEFLTYFNYEAQPDKSGLPSDRFSAERPEGSISTLTIQRTEQRDSAMYRCASSSPGQQETQYFGPGTRLLVL.

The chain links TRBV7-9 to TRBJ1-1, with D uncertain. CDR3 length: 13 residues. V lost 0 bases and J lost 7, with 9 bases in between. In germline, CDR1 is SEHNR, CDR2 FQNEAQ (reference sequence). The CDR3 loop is CASSLAGRGEAFF. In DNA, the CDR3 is TGTGCCAGCAGCTTAGCTGGGAGAGGTGAAGCTTTCTTT. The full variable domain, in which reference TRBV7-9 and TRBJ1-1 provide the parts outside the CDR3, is DTGVSQNPRHKITKRGQNVTFRCDPISEHNRLYWYRQTLGQGPEFLTYFQNEAQLEKSRLLSDRFSAERPKGSFSTLEIQRTEQGDSAMYLCASSLAGRGEAFFGQGTRLTVV.

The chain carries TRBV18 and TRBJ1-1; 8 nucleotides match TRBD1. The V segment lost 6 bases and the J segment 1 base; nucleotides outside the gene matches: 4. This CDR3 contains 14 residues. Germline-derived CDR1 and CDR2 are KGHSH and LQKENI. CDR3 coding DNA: TGTGCCAGCTCTTCCCAGGGGGCGAACACTGAAGCTTTCTTT. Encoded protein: CASSSQGANTEAFF.

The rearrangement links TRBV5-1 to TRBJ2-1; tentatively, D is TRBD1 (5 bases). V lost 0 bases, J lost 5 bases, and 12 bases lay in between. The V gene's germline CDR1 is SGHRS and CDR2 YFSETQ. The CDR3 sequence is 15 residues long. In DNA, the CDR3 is TGCGCCAGCAGCTTGGGGCCAGTAGGGGACAATGAGCAGTTCTTC. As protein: CASSLGPVGDNEQFF.

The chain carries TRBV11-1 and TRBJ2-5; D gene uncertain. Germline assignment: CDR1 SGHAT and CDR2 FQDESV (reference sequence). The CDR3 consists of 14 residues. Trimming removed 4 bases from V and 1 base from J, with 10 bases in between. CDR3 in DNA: TGTGCCAGCAGCTCGGTCTTCTTCCAAGAGACCCAGTACTTC. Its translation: CASSSVFFQETQYF.

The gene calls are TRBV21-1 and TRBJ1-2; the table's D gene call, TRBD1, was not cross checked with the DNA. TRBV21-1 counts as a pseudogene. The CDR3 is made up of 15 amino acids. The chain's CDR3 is CASSKVWARDYGYTF. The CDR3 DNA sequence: TGTGCCAGCAGCAAAGTTTGGGCAAGAGACTATGGCTACACCTTC.

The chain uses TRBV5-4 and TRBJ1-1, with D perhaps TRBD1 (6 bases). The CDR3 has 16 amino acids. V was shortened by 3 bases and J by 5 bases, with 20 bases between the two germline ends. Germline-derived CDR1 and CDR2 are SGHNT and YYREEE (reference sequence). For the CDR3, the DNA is TGTGCCAGCAGCTCCCCGAAACTACAGGGACGGACTGAAGCTTTCTTT. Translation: CASSSPKLQGRTEAFF.

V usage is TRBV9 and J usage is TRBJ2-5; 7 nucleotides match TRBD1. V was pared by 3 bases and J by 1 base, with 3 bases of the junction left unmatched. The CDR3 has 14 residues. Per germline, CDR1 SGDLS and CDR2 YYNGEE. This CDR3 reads CASSAGTAQETQYF. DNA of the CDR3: TGTGCCAGCAGCGCTGGGACAGCCCAAGAGACCCAGTACTTC. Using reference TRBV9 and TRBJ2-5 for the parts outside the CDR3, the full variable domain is DSGVTQTPKHLITATGQRVTLRCSPRSGDLSVYWYQQSLDQGLQFLIQYYNGEERAKGNILERFSAQQFPDLHSELNLSSLELGDSALYFCASSAGTAQETQYFGPGTRLLVL.

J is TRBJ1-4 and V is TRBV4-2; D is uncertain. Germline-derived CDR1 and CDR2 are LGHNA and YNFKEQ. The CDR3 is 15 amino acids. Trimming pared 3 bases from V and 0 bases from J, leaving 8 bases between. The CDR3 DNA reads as TGTGCCAGCAGCCAGGCAGAGGCAACTAATGAAAAACTGTTTTTT. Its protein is CASSQAEATNEKLFF.

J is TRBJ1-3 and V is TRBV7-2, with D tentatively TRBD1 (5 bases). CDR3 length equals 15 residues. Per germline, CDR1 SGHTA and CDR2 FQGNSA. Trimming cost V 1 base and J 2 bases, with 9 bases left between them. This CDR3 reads CASSLGGTTGNTIYF. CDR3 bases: TGTGCCAGCAGCTTAGGGGGCACAACTGGAAACACCATATATTTT.

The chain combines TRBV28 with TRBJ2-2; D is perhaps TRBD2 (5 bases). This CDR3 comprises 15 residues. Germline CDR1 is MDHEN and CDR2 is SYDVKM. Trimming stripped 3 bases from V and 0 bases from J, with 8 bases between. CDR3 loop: CASSFRGSNTGELFF. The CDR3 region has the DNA TGTGCCAGCAGTTTCCGGGGTTCGAACACCGGGGAGCTGTTTTTT.

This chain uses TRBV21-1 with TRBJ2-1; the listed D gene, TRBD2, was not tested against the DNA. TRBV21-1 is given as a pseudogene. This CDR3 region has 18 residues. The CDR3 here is CASSPPSSGTPLYNEQFF. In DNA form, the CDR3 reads TGTGCCAGCAGCCCACCTAGCTCCGGGACTCCATTATACAATGAGCAGTTCTTC.

CDR3 coding DNA: TGTGCCAGCAGTGAGTACAGGGTTCAGGCTGAAGCTTTCTTT. Its protein product is CASSEYRVQAEAFF. This chain links TRBV2 with TRBJ1-1; TRBD1 might be the D (6 bases). The CDR3 has 14 residues. CDR1 and CDR2 from the germline V gene are SNHLY and FYNNEI. V lost 3 bases and J 6 bases, leaving 14 bases between the germline ends. Supplemented by reference TRBV2 and TRBJ1-1, the full variable domain reads EPEVTQTPSHQVTQMGQEVILRCVPISNHLYFYWYRQILGQKVEFLVSFYNNEISEKSEIFDDQFSVERPDGSNFTLKIRSTKLEDSAMYFCASSEYRVQAEAFFGQGTRLTVV.